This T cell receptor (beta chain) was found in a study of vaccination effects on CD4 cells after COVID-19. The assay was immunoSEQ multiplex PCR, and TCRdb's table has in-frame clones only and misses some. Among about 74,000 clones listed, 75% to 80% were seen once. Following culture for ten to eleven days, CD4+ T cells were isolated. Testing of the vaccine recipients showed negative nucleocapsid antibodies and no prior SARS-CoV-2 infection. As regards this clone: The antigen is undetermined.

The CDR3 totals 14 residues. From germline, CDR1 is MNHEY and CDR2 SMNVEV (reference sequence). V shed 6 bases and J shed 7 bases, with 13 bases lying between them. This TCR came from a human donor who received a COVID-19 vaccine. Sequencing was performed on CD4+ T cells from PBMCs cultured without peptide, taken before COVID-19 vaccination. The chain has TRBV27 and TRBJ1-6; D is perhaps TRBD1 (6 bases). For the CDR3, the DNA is TGTGCCAGCAGAAAACAGGGATTGAATTCACCCCTCCACTTT. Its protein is CASRKQGLNSPLHF.